This is a list of T cell receptor beta chains from one sample in a study of T-cell memory formation after mild COVID-19. MiXCR, applied by TCRdb to the 5' RACE reads, yields one record per CDR3 protein. The sample carries more than 300,000 distinct CDR3 sequences, over 11% recorded once. The source material was PBMCs or a T cell subset sorted from them (not recorded which). The receptors originated from a man aged 18 to 30 who had mild COVID-19 (a few samples of this study predate the infection). Cell type and time point are not known. CDR3s include the opening cysteine and the closing phenylalanine or tryptophan. D genes are given only for firm matches. The size entry is marked missing in some rows and otherwise reads once, few, many or a size class.

TRBJ2-2	TRBV20-1	.	.	CSARDRRGTGELFF	TGCAGTGCTAGAGATCGCCGGGGCACCGGGGAGCTGTTTTTT
TRBJ1-1	TRBV29-1	.	.	CSVVGIQNTEAFF	TGCAGCGTTGTGGGGATCCAGAACACTGAAGCTTTCTTT
TRBJ2-3	TRBV5-1	TRBD2	many	CASSSGLADSDTQYF	TGCGCCAGCAGCTCGGGACTAGCGGATTCAGATACGCAGTATTTT
TRBJ2-3	TRBV10-3	TRBD1	few	CAIREGTARGTDTQYF	TGTGCCATCAGAGAAGGGACAGCCAGGGGGACAGATACGCAGTATTTT
TRBJ2-1	TRBV18	.	.	CASSPGAVYNEQFF	TGTGCCAGCTCACCAGGCGCGGTTTACAATGAGCAGTTCTTC
TRBJ1-2	TRBV6-1	.	few	CASSELRQTYGYTF	TGTGCCAGCAGCGAACTCAGGCAGACCTATGGCTACACCTTC
TRBJ1-6	TRBV5-1	TRBD1	many	CASRSGTGYSPLHF	TGCGCCAGCAGATCCGGGACAGGCTACTCACCCCTCCACTTT
TRBJ1-5	TRBV5-5	TRBD1	few	CASSAGQGGNQPQHF	TGTGCCAGCAGCGCGGGACAGGGAGGCAATCAGCCCCAGCATTTT
TRBJ2-4	TRBV2	TRBD1	few	CASGGQENYIQYF	TGTGCCAGCGGTGGACAGGAGAATTACATTCAGTACTTC
TRBJ2-7	TRBV5-1	.	.	CASSLDGDGEQYF	TGCGCCAGCAGCTTGGATGGGGACGGCGAGCAGTACTTC
TRBJ2-5	TRBV7-6	.	.	CASSLAGPIPQETQYF	TGTGCCAGCAGCTTAGCGGGGCCCATCCCTCAAGAGACCCAGTACTTC
TRBJ2-7	TRBV19	TRBD1	.	CASSPRQGSSYEQYF	TGTGCCAGTAGTCCTCGACAGGGGTCGTCCTACGAGCAGTACTTC
TRBJ1-1	TRBV11-2	TRBD1	few	CASSLDPQGVDTEAFF	TGTGCCAGCAGCTTAGATCCCCAGGGGGTCGACACTGAAGCTTTCTTT
TRBJ2-1	TRBV23-1	TRBD1	few	CASRRDSSYNEQFF	TGCGCCAGTCGCCGGGACAGCAGCTACAATGAGCAGTTCTTC
TRBJ2-4	TRBV7-9	.	.	CASSPGGQPTKNIQYF	TGTGCCAGCAGCCCGGGGGGACAGCCAACTAAAAACATTCAGTACTTC
TRBJ2-1	TRBV7-9	.	few	CASSWAWRGLHEQFF	TGTGCCAGCAGCTGGGCCTGGCGGGGGCTCCACGAGCAGTTCTTC
TRBJ2-2	TRBV6-2/TRBV6-3	TRBD2	few	CASSQVAGGWTGELFF	TGTGCCAGCAGTCAAGTAGCGGGGGGCTGGACCGGGGAGCTGTTTTTT
TRBJ2-2	TRBV20-1	.	few	CSARVRQGGDTGELFF	TGCAGTGCTAGAGTTAGGCAGGGTGGGGACACCGGGGAGCTGTTTTTT
TRBJ2-4	TRBV15	.	.	CATSRGGEGGNIQYF	TGTGCCACCAGCAGAGGAGGGGAAGGGGGAAACATTCAGTACTTC
TRBJ1-1	TRBV29-1	.	many	CSVGAGALNTEAFF	TGCAGCGTTGGTGCCGGGGCCCTGAACACTGAAGCTTTCTTT
TRBJ2-3	TRBV7-2	TRBD2	many	CASSLRRGGGADTQYF	TGTGCCAGCAGCTTGAGGCGGGGGGGAGGCGCAGATACGCAGTATTTT
TRBJ1-2	TRBV15	.	few	CATSRDKFLYGYTF	TGTGCCACCAGCAGAGATAAATTTCTCTATGGCTACACCTTC
TRBJ2-4	TRBV5-8	.	few	CASSHLTGSKNIQYF	TGTGCCAGCAGCCACCTCACAGGGTCCAAAAACATTCAGTACTTC
TRBJ1-3	TRBV27	.	few	CASSRDGSSGNTIYF	TGTGCCAGCAGTCGGGACGGCAGCTCTGGAAACACCATATATTTT
TRBJ1-4	TRBV7-8	.	.	CASSSIKGRRNEKLFF	TGTGCCAGCAGCTCGATAAAAGGCCGCCGGAATGAAAAACTGTTTTTT